This T cell receptor (beta chain) appears in the sequencing data of a study of shared clonotypes between healthy human individuals. Generated by immunoSEQ multiplex PCR, the TCRdb table keeps only in-frame clones and is missing some. The sample yields 110,000 or so clones, over 65% seen once. CD8 memory combined CD45RO+ cells with CCR7-negative CD45RA+ TemRA cells. There are a few counts of this clone. Antigen: not known. The CDR3 length is 14 residues. Trimming pared 3 bases from V and 3 bases from J, leaving 14 bases between. Germline lookup yields CDR1 SQVTM and CDR2 ANQGSEA. Study-level points and caveats: Generation probabilities were higher for clonotypes shared across all four sorted-subset donors than for unshared ones.

The clonotype was recovered from a woman aged 25 to 39 in good health. This chain uses TRBV29-1 with TRBJ2-5; D is possibly TRBD2 (5 bases). Sequencing was carried out using memory CD8+ T cells sorted from blood. As to subset: CD45RO+ cells pooled with CCR7-negative TemRA cells. The CDR3 loop is CSVDPWAGEETQYF. The DNA for the CDR3 is TGCAGCGTTGACCCCTGGGCGGGTGAAGAGACCCAGTACTTC.